Each of the 4 T cell receptor beta chains below was sequenced from the same sample in a study of blood T cell repertoires in COVID-19. Produced via immunoSEQ multiplex PCR; TCRdb's table is partial and in-frame only. The data show 200,000 to 250,000 clones, 83% seen once. Sequencing used peripheral blood. These TCRs come from a woman aged 25 to 39 with COVID-19, enrolled during active disease.

V usage is TRBV7-9 and J usage is TRBJ2-4; possible D gene TRBD1, 5 bases. CDR1 SEHNR and CDR2 FQNEAQ come from the germline V gene (reference sequence). Trimming took 5 bases from V and 8 from J, leaving 19 bases between them. The CDR3 length is 15 residues. CDR3 sequence: CASSGHYGSKYIQYF. The DNA for the CDR3 is TGTGCCAGCAGCGGACATTATGGTTCAAAATACATTCAGTACTTC.

The chain carries TRBV15 and TRBJ2-7, with 8 bases fitting TRBD2. V lost 5 bases, J lost 0 bases, and 6 bases stayed unmatched. Germline CDR1 reads LNHNV; CDR2 reads YYDKDF (reference sequence). There are 15 residues in the CDR3. The CDR3 reads CATSGGAGGSYEQYF. The CDR3 nucleotides read TGTGCCACCAGCGGCGGCGCGGGAGGCTCCTACGAGCAGTACTTC.

This rearrangement joins TRBV11-2 to TRBJ2-1; 11 bases map to TRBD2. V trimming: 5 bases; J trimming: 4 bases; junction bases outside the gene matches: 7. The CDR3 is made up of 16 amino acids. The germline V gene has CDR1 SGHAT and CDR2 FQNNGV. CDR3 region: CASSTRTSGLYNEQFF. As DNA, the CDR3 is TGTGCCAGCAGCACTCGGACTAGCGGGCTGTACAATGAGCAGTTCTTC.

The chain links TRBV18 to TRBJ2-3, with TRBD2 matching over 7 bases. Trimming at V came to 1 base and at J to 3 bases, leaving 4 bases not matched to a gene. The CDR3 is made up of 15 amino acids. Germline-derived CDR1 and CDR2 are KGHSH and LQKENI. Here the CDR3 reads CASSPLAGETDTQYF. CDR3 DNA sequence: TGTGCCAGCTCACCACTGGCGGGGGAGACAGATACGCAGTATTTT.